This TCR beta chain was retrieved from a study of blood T cell repertoires in COVID-19. For the study at large: From the United States, Italy and Spain came samples of acute and convalescent COVID-19.

Authors' data handling: Reference gene primers were amplified, and this amplification served to estimate nucleated cell counts. The protocol was immunoSEQ multiplex PCR, while the TCRdb copy is restricted to in-frame clones and leaves out a portion. V and J calls and clone size follow that table, whereas D and trimming were derived from the DNA. The sample shows 300,000 to 400,000 clones, roughly 89% of them seen only once. Germline CDR1 is LNHNV and CDR2 is YYDKDF (reference sequence). Trimming shortened V by 4 bases and J by 1 base, and 10 bases separated the two germline ends. The CDR3 contains 14 residues. This clone came up once.

The sequence was collected from a woman younger than 35 who had recovered from COVID-19. The specimen was peripheral blood. The chain uses TRBV15 and TRBJ1-1, with no clear D. The CDR3 DNA reads TGTGCCACCAGCAAACTTGGGCGGAACACTGAAGCTTTCTTT. This gives the protein CATSKLGRNTEAFF.